This TCR beta chain was recorded in a study of CD8 T cells in Susac syndrome. The T cells that were sequenced for TCR beta were CD8+ and CD4+ cells from blood. The multiple sclerosis control cohort comprised treatment-naive individuals presenting with stable or active relapsing-remitting disease. Negative isolation was used for CD8+ and CD4+ T cells and FACS enrichment for TEMRA cells. Random-hexamer reverse transcription was applied to about 0.5 to 1 ug RNA. An immunoSEQ multiplex PCR amplified TCR beta CDR3 over 54 Vbeta and 13 Jbeta. MiXCR, run by TCRdb on the immunoSEQ multiplex PCR reads, gives a single entry per CDR3 protein. The sample lists fewer than 350,000 distinct CDR3 sequences; around nine tenths were seen once. The V and J ends lost 5 bases and 6 bases respectively, with 10 bases between them. The CDR3 length is 13 residues. Germline values: CDR1 MNHNS, CDR2 SASEGT. This clonotype was picked up a small number of times.

The sample comprised CD8+ T cells from PBMCs. V and J are TRBV6-1 and TRBJ2-2; D gene uncertain. The sequence came from a human donor with multiple sclerosis. CDR3 in DNA: TGTGCCAGCAGTACCAGTGAGCCCGGGGAGCTGTTTTTT. It is translated as CASSTSEPGELFF.